This TCR beta chain was captured in a study of OX40 agonist ivuxolimab in advanced cancers. This table comes from immunoSEQ multiplex PCR, and its TCRdb copy is limited to in-frame clones, with some not included. The sample records roughly 69,000 clones, roughly 90% being singletons. Germline assignment: CDR1 SQVTM and CDR2 ANQGSEA. J gave up 0 bases and V 8 bases, and 3 bases lay outside the gene matches. This CDR3 has 14 residues. This TCR came from an adult with an advanced solid tumor such as melanoma, head and neck, liver or kidney cancer. The specimen was CD4+ or CD8+ T cells sorted from blood, collected in a trial of the OX40 agonist ivuxolimab. The chain couples TRBV29-1 to TRBJ2-2, with 10 bases matching TRBD2. The CDR3 spells CSTTSGANTGELFF. DNA of the CDR3: TGCAGCACTACTAGCGGGGCGAACACCGGGGAGCTGTTTTTT.